Following are 22 T cell receptor beta chains from one sample sequenced in a study of cytomegalovirus exposure and HLA in healthy donors. A multiplex PCR was run with 60 Vbeta primers and 13 Jbeta primers. The table came from immunoSEQ multiplex PCR; TCRdb's copy has only in-frame clones and leaves some out. The sample has fewer than 150,000 clones, around 76% seen once; the top ten hold about 2.8%. Source material: PBMCs. The source of these receptors is a male donor in good health and CMV-seronegative.

The chain carries TRBV6-1 and TRBJ1-3; D is undetermined. Germline assignment: CDR1 MNHNS and CDR2 SASEGT. V dropped 7 bases and J dropped 3 bases, with 10 bases sitting between them. The CDR3 consists of 13 residues. CDR3 in amino acids: CASTAGDGNTIYF. Here the CDR3 DNA reads TGTGCCAGCACAGCAGGTGATGGAAACACCATATATTTT.

The CDR3 loop is CASGPRRGGINTEAFF. The CDR3 nucleotides read TGTGCTAGTGGTCCGCGGAGGGGGGGAATAAACACTGAAGCTTTCTTT. This sequence joins TRBV12-5 and TRBJ1-1, with a possible D match to TRBD1 (6 bases). There are 16 residues in the CDR3. Germline CDR1 and CDR2: LGHNT and FRNRAP. V lost 5 bases and J 2 bases, leaving 18 bases between the germline ends.

This clone appeared a few times. The sample carries other DNA sequences with the same CDR3. The V call is TRBV5-6, the J call TRBJ2-1; D remains ambiguous. Germline V CDR1 and CDR2: SGHDT, YYEEEE. V dropped 1 base and J dropped 4 bases, with 3 bases sitting between them. The CDR3 sequence is 12 residues long. In DNA, the CDR3 is TGTGCCAGCAGCTTGCCATACAATGAGCAGTTCTTC. This gives the protein CASSLPYNEQFF.

V is TRBV6-5 and J is TRBJ2-7; no clear D. The CDR3 length is 12 residues. Deletions cut 10 bases from V and 4 bases from J, with 14 bases between. The V gene's germline CDR1 is MNHEY and CDR2 SVGAGI. CDR3 in amino acids: CATSRQMYEQYF. In DNA form, the CDR3 reads TGTGCCACCTCAAGACAAATGTACGAGCAGTACTTC.

This sequence joins TRBV7-3 and TRBJ2-7; TRBD2 might be the D (6 bases). V lost 1 base and J lost 2, with 12 bases in between. The CDR3 covers 15 residues. Germline CDR1 reads SGHTA; CDR2 reads FQGTGA. CDR3: CASSLSGGVAYEQYF. CDR3 bases: TGTGCCAGCAGCTTAAGCGGAGGGGTCGCCTACGAGCAGTACTTC.

In DNA, the CDR3 is TGCGCCAGCAGCTTGGAACTAGCGGGAGGGACTTCTAGCACAGATACGCAGTATTTT. Its translation: CASSLELAGGTSSTDTQYF. The V call is TRBV5-1, the J call TRBJ2-3, with 13 bases matching TRBD2. V trimming: 0 bases; J trimming: 0 bases; junction bases outside the gene matches: 7. Germline V gene data show CDR1 as SGHRS and CDR2 as YFSETQ. The CDR3 is 19 residues long.

The chain combines TRBV7-2 with TRBJ2-7, with D uncertain. CDR1 and CDR2 (germline): SGHTA, FQGNSA. The CDR3 is made up of 13 amino acids. Trimming cost V 0 bases and J 3 bases, with 6 bases left between them. CDR3 sequence (DNA): TGTGCCAGCAGCTTAGCGAGTCGCTACGAGCAGTACTTC. As protein: CASSLASRYEQYF.

The rearrangement links TRBV6-1 to TRBJ2-3; D may be TRBD2 (7 bases). This CDR3 has 21 amino acids. Trimming stripped 1 base from V and 0 bases from J, with 26 bases between. Germline values: CDR1 MNHNS, CDR2 SASEGT. CDR3 amino acids: CASSEDLGGGRLIPSTDTQYF. In DNA, the CDR3 is TGTGCCAGCAGTGAAGATTTAGGGGGAGGGCGTCTAATACCTAGCACAGATACGCAGTATTTT.

This chain joins TRBV5-1 and TRBJ2-7; TRBD1 is a possible D gene (5 bases). The CDR3 contains 15 residues. Germline lookup yields CDR1 SGHRS and CDR2 YFSETQ. V was cut by 1 base and J by 2 bases, with 13 bases left in between. This CDR3 is CASSLSSRVPYEQYF. CDR3 DNA: TGCGCCAGCAGCTTGTCCAGCAGGGTACCCTACGAGCAGTACTTC.

The chain carries TRBV30 and TRBJ1-2, with TRBD1 matching 12 bases. Germline V lookup: CDR1 GTSNPN, CDR2 SVGIG (reference sequence). The CDR3 totals 17 residues. J lost 8 bases, V lost 4 bases, and 17 bases had no gene match. Here the CDR3 DNA reads TGTGCCTGGATCTTAGCTCTATCGGGACAGGGGGCGACCGGCTACACCTTC. Encoded protein: CAWILALSGQGATGYTF.

A word on this clone: The junction and the germline gene differ at one end; a read error may be behind it. The chain combines TRBV7-7 with TRBJ2-3, with 8 bases matching TRBD2. Germline-derived CDR1 and CDR2 are SSHAT and FNYEAQ (reference sequence). The CDR3 is 15 amino acids. The CDR3 loop reads CASSPGLGTSDTQYF. The CDR3 DNA sequence: TGTGCTAGCAGCCCGGGACTAGGAACCTCAGATACGCAGTATTTT. The full variable domain, completed using reference TRBV7-7 and TRBJ2-3, is GAGVSQSPRYKVTKRGQDVTLRCDPISSHATLYWYQQALGQGPEFLTYFNYEAQPDKSGLPSDRFSAERPEGSISTLTIQRTEQRDSAMYRCASSPGLGTSDTQYFGPGTRLTVL.

The chain has TRBV5-6 and TRBJ2-7, with TRBD1 matching 8 bases. V dropped 6 bases and J dropped 3; count of bases not matched to a gene: 8. Germline V gives CDR1 SGHDT, CDR2 YYEEEE. This CDR3 has 14 amino acids. The chain's CDR3 is CASMRDRGIYEQYF. The CDR3 DNA reads TGTGCCAGCATGCGCGACAGGGGAATCTACGAGCAGTACTTC.

The chain employs TRBV5-1 and TRBJ1-3; TRBD1 matches 9 bases. Germline lookup yields CDR1 SGHRS and CDR2 YFSETQ. V was clipped by 4 bases and J by 2 bases; unmatched bases: 4. This CDR3 has 15 amino acids. The CDR3 region has the DNA TGCGCCAGCAGCCTTAACAGGGGGCCTGGAAACACCATATATTTT. It yields the protein CASSLNRGPGNTIYF.

This rearrangement joins TRBV19 to TRBJ1-5; D might be TRBD1 (6 bases). Germline V gene sequence: CDR1 LNHDA, CDR2 SQIVND (reference sequence). The CDR3 runs 16 residues. Deletions cut 7 bases from V and 7 bases from J, with 23 bases between. The CDR3 nucleotides read TGTGCCAGTAAAGTGTGGGGGGAGGGAGGGGGGCAGCCCCAGCATTTT. It codes for CASKVWGEGGGQPQHF.

This chain joins TRBV5-5 and TRBJ2-1; 11 nucleotides agree with TRBD2. CDR1 is SGHKS, CDR2 YYEKEE, per germline (reference sequence). V lost 0 bases, J lost 5 bases, and 7 bases stayed unmatched. This CDR3 comprises 17 residues. CDR3 in amino acids: CASSLDGLLAGDNEQFF. In nucleotides, the CDR3 is TGTGCCAGCAGCTTGGATGGTCTACTAGCGGGGGACAATGAGCAGTTCTTC. Full variable domain (outside the CDR3, taken from reference TRBV5-5 and TRBJ2-1): DAGVTQSPTHLIKTRGQQVTLRCSPISGHKSVSWYQQVLGQGPQFIFQYYEKEERGRGNFPDRFSARQFPNYSSELNVNALLLGDSALYLCASSLDGLLAGDNEQFFGPGTRLTVL.

V gene TRBV27 combines with J gene TRBJ1-1; D gene ambiguous. The CDR3 covers 15 residues. Trimming took off 5 bases at V and 3 bases at J, with 16 bases between the two ends. Germline values: CDR1 MNHEY, CDR2 SMNVEV (reference sequence). CDR3 nucleotides: TGTGCCAGCAGTCCTCTCGGAGTGGCGGACACTGAAGCTTTCTTT. This sequence encodes CASSPLGVADTEAFF.

V gene TRBV7-3 combines with J gene TRBJ2-2; TRBD2 matches 16 bases. The V gene end was trimmed by 4 bases and the J gene end by 6 bases; junction bases not matched to a gene: 5. The CDR3 loop spans 17 amino acids. Germline loops: CDR1 SGHTA, CDR2 FQGTGA. The CDR3 DNA sequence: TGTGCCAGCAGCTCATTTGGGACTAGCGGGAGGGCCGGGGAGCTGTTTTTT. Its protein is CASSSFGTSGRAGELFF. The full variable domain, with the rest looked up from reference TRBV7-3 and TRBJ2-2, is GAGVSQTPSNKVTEKGKYVELRCDPISGHTALYWYRQSLGQGPEFLIYFQGTGAADDSGLPNDRFFAVRPEGSVSTLKIQRTERGDSAVYLCASSSFGTSGRAGELFFGEGSRLTVL.

The chain has TRBV12-5 and TRBJ2-7; D is perhaps TRBD1 (5 bases). Germline V gene lookup returns CDR1 LGHNT and CDR2 FRNRAP. The CDR3 runs to 14 residues. V lost 2 bases and J lost 6, with 14 bases in between. CDR3 DNA: TGTGCTAGTGGTTTGTTAGGGGATCTGGGCGAGCAGTACTTC. Protein sequence: CASGLLGDLGEQYF.

This sequence joins TRBV5-1 and TRBJ1-1; D gene ambiguous. There are 14 residues in the CDR3. V was pared by 3 bases and J by 3 bases, with 12 bases between. Germline values: CDR1 SGHRS, CDR2 YFSETQ. For the CDR3, the DNA is TGCGCCAGCAGCTCCGGGATCTGGGACACTGAAGCTTTCTTT. This codes for CASSSGIWDTEAFF.

The chain recombines TRBV7-6 with TRBJ1-2; D is uncertain. The CDR3 totals 13 residues. The germline CDR1 and CDR2 sequences are SGHVS and FNYEAQ. Trimming took off 3 bases at V and 7 bases at J, with 12 bases between the two ends. The CDR3 loop is CASSLWQASGYTF. The CDR3 bases are TGTGCCAGCAGCTTGTGGCAGGCCTCTGGCTACACCTTC.

This clone was picked up one time. Other DNA sequences of this sample code for an identical CDR3. V and J are TRBV7-2 and TRBJ1-3; 10 bases match TRBD1. Germline V gene sequence: CDR1 SGHTA, CDR2 FQGNSA. The CDR3 loop spans 15 amino acids. The junction had 9 bases not matched to a gene; V was cut back by 9 bases and J by 4 bases. CDR3 sequence reads: CASSPRQGAGNTIYF. CDR3 bases: TGTGCCAGTAGCCCCAGACAGGGGGCGGGAAACACCATATATTTT.

The chain is built from TRBV9 and TRBJ1-2; 8 bases are shared with TRBD1. CDR1 is SGDLS, CDR2 YYNGEE, per germline. This CDR3 has 15 residues. After removal of 0 bases from V and 7 bases from J, the junction contained 8 bases not matched to a gene. The CDR3 spells CASSVVTGGNVGYTF. The CDR3 bases are TGTGCCAGCAGCGTAGTAACAGGGGGTAATGTTGGCTACACCTTC.